The 22 T cell receptor beta chains presented below share a single source sample, sequenced in a study of blood T cells in healthy people across ages. Combining a sample-barcoded 5' primer with a J-beta primer mix, a second PCR ran for roughly 7 to 11 cycles. A single record per CDR3 protein comes from TCRdb applying MiXCR to the 5' RACE reads. The sample lists some 760,000 distinct CDR3 sequences; approximately 25% were seen once. The data also belong to a second study, concerning T cells of mothers and their children.

Sequenced material: blood. The receptors here all came from a boy between 5 and 17 years old in good health.

This clonotype has more than one count but fewer than ten. The chain uses TRBV4-2 and TRBJ1-3; tentative D call: TRBD1 (5 bases). Germline V gene sequence: CDR1 LGHNA, CDR2 YNFKEQ. The V end lost 0 bases, the J end lost 1 base, and 10 bases lay between the germline ends. This CDR3 is 16 amino acids long. CDR3 in amino acids: CASSQDWGVSGNTIYF. The CDR3 DNA reads as TGTGCCAGCAGCCAAGATTGGGGGGTATCTGGAAACACCATATATTTT.

The genes are TRBV5-1 and TRBJ2-5; D gene uncertain. Between the trimmed V and J ends, which lost 3 bases and 3 bases, there was a span of 12 bases. Looked up from germline, CDR1 is SGHRS and CDR2 is YFSETQ. The length of the CDR3 is 14 residues. CDR3 nucleotides: TGCGCCAGCAGCTACGCCACTGGGGAAGAGACCCAGTACTTC. Translation: CASSYATGEETQYF.

This clonotype appeared a few times. The V gene is TRBV29-1, the J gene TRBJ1-1; D perhaps matches TRBD1 (6 bases). Germline CDR1 reads SQVTM; CDR2 reads ANQGSEA. Between the trimmed V and J ends, which lost 6 bases and 5 bases, there was a span of 7 bases. CDR3 size: 10 residues. In DNA form, the CDR3 reads TGCAGCGTCAGGGGTACTGAAGCTTTCTTT. It is translated as CSVRGTEAFF.

This clonotype came up a few times. The chain employs TRBV5-1 and TRBJ1-1, with D unclear. Germline V gene lookup returns CDR1 SGHRS and CDR2 YFSETQ. This CDR3 contains 14 residues. V lost 0 bases to trimming and J lost 4 bases, with 10 bases between them. CDR3 nucleotides: TGCGCCAGCAGCTTGGAGAAGGGCCGCACTGAAGCTTTCTTT. Translated, it gives CASSLEKGRTEAFF.

The CDR3 DNA is TGTGCCAGCAGTTTTACCGGGACAGGGAATTGGAATGGCTACACCTTC. This gives the protein CASSFTGTGNWNGYTF. This sequence joins TRBV2 and TRBJ1-2, with TRBD1 matching 9 bases. Trimming took 5 bases from V and 6 from J; bases not matched to a gene: 13. This CDR3 is 16 amino acids long. Germline V gene lookup returns CDR1 SNHLY and CDR2 FYNNEI.

This rearrangement joins TRBV13 to TRBJ1-1; 9 bases line up with TRBD1. Trimming removed 5 bases from V and 2 bases from J; junction bases left unmatched: 6. Per the germline V gene, CDR1 is PRHDT and CDR2 is FYEKMQ (reference sequence). This CDR3 comprises 15 residues. The CDR3 spells CASSQTGGGNTEAFF. The CDR3 DNA reads as TGTGCCAGCAGCCAAACAGGGGGCGGAAACACTGAAGCTTTCTTT.

This chain uses TRBV28 with TRBJ2-1; 7 nucleotides match TRBD2. The CDR3 is 14 residues long. J was trimmed by 4 bases and V by 6 bases; bases with no gene match: 6. Germline lookup yields CDR1 MDHEN and CDR2 SYDVKM. CDR3 coding DNA: TGTGCCAGCAGCTCCCAGGGACTATACAATGAGCAGTTCTTC. The encoded protein is CASSSQGLYNEQFF.

This clonotype occurred a few times. The CDR3 is CASSQGGTGSGYTF. The DNA of the CDR3 is TGTGCCAGCAGCCAAGGTGGGACGGGGTCGGGCTACACCTTC. The rearrangement joins TRBV4-2 to TRBJ1-2, with a tentative D call TRBD1 (5 bases). Germline V CDR1 and CDR2: LGHNA, YNFKEQ. Deletions cut 1 base from V and 8 bases from J, with 14 bases between. The CDR3 loop spans 14 amino acids.

This sequence joins TRBV6-2 or TRBV6-3 and TRBJ1-2; possible D gene TRBD1, 5 bases. CDR1 and CDR2 (germline): MNHEY, SVGEGT. This CDR3 region has 16 residues. V dropped 6 bases and J dropped 3 bases, with 20 bases sitting between them. The chain's CDR3 is CASRKIDSPFDYGYTF. The DNA for the CDR3 is TGTGCCAGCAGGAAAATTGACAGTCCCTTTGACTATGGCTACACCTTC.

The chain links TRBV13 to TRBJ2-5; possible D gene TRBD2, 5 bases. Germline V gene sequence: CDR1 PRHDT, CDR2 FYEKMQ (reference sequence). There are 14 residues in the CDR3. V was cut by 4 bases and J by 5 bases, with 14 bases left in between. CDR3 residues: CASSSRQRGETQYF. DNA for the CDR3: TGTGCCAGCAGCTCCCGCCAGCGAGGGGAGACCCAGTACTTC.

The V gene is TRBV10-1, the J gene TRBJ2-5; D is unresolved. Judging by the DNA end, TRBJ2-1 fits better; the J call may be wrong. The germline V gene encodes CDR1 WNHNN and CDR2 SYGVQD (reference sequence). This CDR3 comprises 12 residues. The CDR3 DNA reads as TGCGCCAGCAGTGCCGATCTGAATGAGCAGTTCTTC. As protein: CASSADLNEQFF.

This clonotype was seen more than once but under ten times. The V and J genes are TRBV12-3 or TRBV12-4 and TRBJ1-4; tentative D call: TRBD1 (5 bases). Trimming left V 5 bases short and J 0 bases short, with 19 bases between. The CDR3 is 18 residues long. The CDR3 DNA is TGTGCCAGCAGTCCTAAGACCGGGACTTTAGCAACTAATGAAAAACTGTTTTTT. It is translated as CASSPKTGTLATNEKLFF.

The gene calls are TRBV5-6 and TRBJ2-7; no clear D. V was clipped by 2 bases and J by 2 bases, with 14 bases between them. Looked up from germline, CDR1 is SGHDT and CDR2 is YYEEEE. The CDR3 runs 15 residues. This CDR3 reads CASSFRARSPYEQYF. The CDR3 DNA reads as TGTGCCAGCAGCTTCAGAGCCCGTAGCCCCTACGAGCAGTACTTC.

V gene TRBV4-1 combines with J gene TRBJ2-5; 9 nucleotides line up with TRBD1. Trimming removed 0 bases from V and 5 bases from J; junction bases left unmatched: 4. Germline CDR1 reads MGHRA; CDR2 reads YSYEKL. This CDR3 spans 15 amino acids. The CDR3: CASSQEDRGVETQYF. The CDR3 bases are TGCGCCAGCAGCCAAGAGGACAGGGGAGTCGAGACCCAGTACTTC.

This chain connects TRBV10-3 to TRBJ2-1; no firm D call. The end of the DNA fits TRBJ2-5 better, so the J call may be wrong. The CDR3 consists of 13 residues. CDR1 and CDR2 from the germline V gene are ENHRY and SYGVKD. DNA of the CDR3: TGTGCCACCACCGACGGAGTCTCAGAGACCCAGTACTTC. This codes for CATTDGVSETQYF.

This clonotype was recorded a few times. This chain connects TRBV11-2 to TRBJ2-4; D is perhaps TRBD2 (5 bases). Trimming stripped 1 base from V and 0 bases from J, with 10 bases between. The germline gives CDR1 SGHAT, CDR2 FQNNGV. The CDR3 is 16 residues long. The CDR3 sequence is CASSLVGGGAKNIQYF. For the CDR3, the DNA is TGTGCCAGCAGCTTAGTCGGTGGAGGAGCCAAAAACATTCAGTACTTC.

The chain employs TRBV12-3 or TRBV12-4 and TRBJ2-7; maybe TRBD2 (6 bases). With 6 bases removed from V and 3 bases from J, the gap between germline ends came to 12 bases. CDR3 length: 13 amino acids. CDR3 in DNA: TGTGCCAGCAGCGACGTCGGGAGCTACGAGCAGTACTTC. This gives the protein CASSDVGSYEQYF.

This clonotype was found a few times. J is TRBJ2-5 and V is TRBV6-5, with 8 bases fitting TRBD2. Germline CDR1 reads MNHEY; CDR2 reads SVGAGI. CDR3 size: 14 residues. Trimming cost V 2 bases and J 3 bases; bases outside gene matches: 2. CDR3 nucleotides: TGTGCCAGCAGTTACGGGACTAGTGAAGAGACCCAGTACTTC. This sequence encodes CASSYGTSEETQYF.

The chain employs TRBV5-1 and TRBJ2-1; D may be TRBD2 (6 bases). Germline CDR1 reads SGHRS; CDR2 reads YFSETQ. The CDR3 extends over 17 amino acids. V lost 2 bases, J lost 0 bases, and 15 bases lay in between. CDR3: CASSFPPAGSSYNEQFF. CDR3 coding DNA: TGCGCCAGCAGCTTTCCCCCGGCGGGGAGCTCCTACAATGAGCAGTTCTTC.

This clonotype was seen only a few times. The V and J genes are TRBV15 and TRBJ1-4; D not certain. Germline CDR1 and CDR2: LNHNV and YYDKDF (reference sequence). This CDR3 contains 14 residues. The V gene lost 1 base and the J gene lost 4 bases, with 7 bases spanning the gap. The CDR3 nucleotides are TGTGCCACCAGCAGAGTTCGAGATAATGAAAAACTGTTTTTT. Encoded protein: CATSRVRDNEKLFF.

The CDR3 here is CSAIPGQEEETQYF. DNA of the CDR3: TGCAGTGCCATCCCGGGACAGGAGGAAGAGACCCAGTACTTC. The rearrangement uses TRBV20-1 and TRBJ2-5; 8 bases match TRBD1. After removal of 6 bases from V and 3 bases from J, the junction contained 9 bases not matched to a gene. From germline, CDR1 is DFQATT and CDR2 SNEGSKA (reference sequence). The CDR3 totals 14 residues.

This clonotype was detected only a few times. This chain links TRBV5-1 with TRBJ2-5; D may match TRBD1 or TRBD2 (6 bases each). Germline CDR1 reads SGHRS; CDR2 reads YFSETQ. V gave up 0 bases and J gave up 6 bases, with 15 bases separating them. The CDR3 contains 15 residues. The CDR3 reads CASSLGLGGVKTQYF. The CDR3 nucleotides are TGCGCCAGCAGCTTGGGACTGGGGGGCGTAAAGACCCAGTACTTC.